This TCR beta chain was found in a study of blood T cell repertoires in COVID-19. Study summary: The United States, Italy and Spain supplied acute and convalescent COVID-19 samples. In each case, the material was cDNA or gDNA derived from T cells, B-cell-depleted T cells, or PBMCs.

Seattle patients were enrolled while actively infected and followed longitudinally. Here immunoSEQ multiplex PCR was the method, and the copy in TCRdb shows in-frame clones only, minus some. In the table there are roughly 180,000 clones, about 88% of which are singletons. The ends lost 4 bases at V and 6 bases at J; junction bases unmatched: 5. Per the germline V gene, CDR1 is LGHDT and CDR2 is YNNKEL (reference sequence). CDR3 length equals 14 residues. The TCR sequence derives from a woman aged 50 to 60 with COVID-19, enrolled during active disease. The chain links TRBV3-1 (or the pseudogene TRBV3-2) to TRBJ1-4, with TRBD1 matching over 7 bases. The specimen sequenced was peripheral blood. CDR3: CASSPGTAHEKLFF. The DNA for the CDR3 is TGTGCCAGCAGCCCCGGGACAGCGCATGAAAAACTGTTTTTT.